The 8 T cell receptor beta chains below were found in one sample sequenced in a study of beta chain features in type 1 diabetes. cDNA synthesis used the whole RNA isolate, giving expressed TCRB sequences. Here immunoSEQ multiplex PCR was the method, and the copy in TCRdb shows in-frame clones only, minus some. Seen here are about 900,000 clones, roughly 15% observed once, and the top ten hold about 0.02%. The sequenced sample consisted of naive CD4+ T cells from blood. Receptor source: a woman between 18 and 29 years old in good health.

The sample holds a few counts of this clone. V is TRBV28 and J is TRBJ2-3; D possibly corresponds to TRBD2 (5 bases). The CDR3 has 13 amino acids. In germline, CDR1 is MDHEN, CDR2 SYDVKM. V lost 5 bases to trimming and J lost 3 bases, with 9 bases between them. DNA of the CDR3: TGTGCCAGCAGTGCGACTAAAACAGATACGCAGTATTTT. Its protein is CASSATKTDTQYF. Together with reference TRBV28 and TRBJ2-3, the CDR3 gives the full variable domain: DVKVTQSSRYLVKRTGEKVFLECVQDMDHENMFWYRQDPGLGLRLIYFSYDVKMKEKGDIPEGYSVSREKKERFSLILESASTNQTSMYLCASSATKTDTQYFGPGTRLTVL.

This clone has only a few counts. The rearrangement uses TRBV10-3 and TRBJ2-2, with D perhaps TRBD1 (5 bases). The CDR3 contains 13 residues. The V gene's germline CDR1 is ENHRY and CDR2 SYGVKD. Trimming cost V 11 bases and J 1 base, with 11 bases left between them. CDR3 DNA: TGTGCCGCTGGTCAGGGGAACACCGGGGAGCTGTTTTTT. It specifies CAAGQGNTGELFF.

This clone was seen only a few times. This CDR3 is also generated by other DNA sequences in the sample. The genes are TRBV28 and TRBJ2-3; 10 positions match TRBD2. Trimming cost V 4 bases and J 0 bases; bases outside gene matches: 4. Germline assignment: CDR1 MDHEN and CDR2 SYDVKM. The CDR3 loop spans 16 amino acids. CDR3 bases: TGTGCCAGCAGTTCCCCGACTAGCGGGAGCACAGATACGCAGTATTTT. Translating it yields CASSSPTSGSTDTQYF.

This clone was counted between two and nine times. J is TRBJ2-2 and V is TRBV21-1; the table assigns TRBD1, which was not confirmed against the DNA. TRBV21-1 corresponds to a pseudogene. This CDR3 region has 16 residues. CDR3 DNA: TGTGCCAGCAGCAAACCCAGGGGCGCGAACACCGGGGAGCTGTTTTTT. This encodes CASSKPRGANTGELFF.

The DNA of the CDR3 is TGTGCCAGCAGTTACGTGGGGGGCGAGCAGTACTTC. Translated: CASSYVGGEQYF. This chain links TRBV6-6 with TRBJ2-7, with D perhaps matching TRBD2 (6 bases). Germline values: CDR1 MNHNY, CDR2 SVGAGI (reference sequence). V was shortened by 2 bases and J by 6 bases, with 8 bases between the two germline ends. This CDR3 has 12 residues.

The rearrangement uses TRBV29-1 and TRBJ2-7, with D possibly being TRBD1 (5 bases). Germline loops: CDR1 SQVTM, CDR2 ANQGSEA. CDR3 size: 12 residues. Between the trimmed V and J ends, which lost 2 bases and 4 bases, there was a span of 9 bases. CDR3 nucleotides: TGCAGCGTTGAATTTTCAGGGTACGAGCAGTACTTC. Translated, it gives CSVEFSGYEQYF.

V usage is TRBV7-8 and J usage is TRBJ2-3; D tentatively reads TRBD1 or TRBD2 (5 bases each). Trimming removed 1 base at V and 1 base at J, with 21 bases between. CDR3 length equals 19 residues. Germline V gives CDR1 SGHVS, CDR2 FQNEAQ. The CDR3 DNA reads as TGTGCCAGCAGCTTAGTTGTACAATCCGGGGCCCGCGGCACAGATACGCAGTATTTT. It specifies CASSLVVQSGARGTDTQYF.

This clone has only a few counts. The CDR3 sequence is CASSLAGLAGEEQYF. CDR3 DNA: TGTGCCAGCAGCTTAGCGGGACTAGCGGGAGAGGAGCAGTACTTC. The chain employs TRBV7-9 and TRBJ2-7; 14 nucleotides align to TRBD2. Unmatched junction bases numbered 2, after V lost 0 bases and J lost 7 bases. CDR1 and CDR2 from the germline V gene are SEHNR and FQNEAQ (reference sequence). The CDR3 has 15 residues.